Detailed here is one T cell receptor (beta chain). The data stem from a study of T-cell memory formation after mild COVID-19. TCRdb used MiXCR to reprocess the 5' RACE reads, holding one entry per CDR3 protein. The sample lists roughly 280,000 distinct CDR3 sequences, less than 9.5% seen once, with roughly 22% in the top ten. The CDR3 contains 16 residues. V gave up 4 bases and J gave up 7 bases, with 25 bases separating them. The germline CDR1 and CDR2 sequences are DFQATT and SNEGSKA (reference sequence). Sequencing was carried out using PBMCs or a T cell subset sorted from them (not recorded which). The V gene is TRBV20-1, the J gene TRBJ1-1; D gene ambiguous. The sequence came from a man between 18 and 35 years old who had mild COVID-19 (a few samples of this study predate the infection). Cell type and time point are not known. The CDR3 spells CSATIPSWRGVDEAFF. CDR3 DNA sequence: TGCAGTGCTACTATCCCTAGCTGGCGGGGAGTCGATGAAGCTTTCTTT.